A single sample is the source of the 13 T cell receptor beta chains below, sequenced in a study of long-term antiretroviral therapy in people with HIV. At the survey level, the v3.0 immunoSEQ assay was run. Assay: immunoSEQ multiplex PCR; the TCRdb copy retains only in-frame clones and omits some. The sample shows about 30,000 clones, about 90% of them seen only once. The specimen was unsorted PBMCs, collected 2 years after starting antiretroviral therapy. The receptors derive from a middle-aged man with HIV.

This sequence joins TRBV7-9 and TRBJ2-7; D may be TRBD2 (6 bases). Per germline, CDR1 SEHNR and CDR2 FQNEAQ (reference sequence). V was clipped by 4 bases and J by 0 bases, with 13 bases between them. This CDR3 is built from 15 residues. CDR3 DNA: TGTGCCAGCAGCTCTTTAATCGGGGGCTCCTACGAGCAGTACTTC. It yields the protein CASSSLIGGSYEQYF.

V and J are TRBV28 and TRBJ1-1, with no clear D. The CDR3 has 14 amino acids. The V end lost 6 bases, the J end lost 0 bases, and 11 bases lay between the germline ends. CDR1 MDHEN and CDR2 SYDVKM come from the germline V gene. The CDR3 sequence is CASSSLGMNTEAFF. The DNA for the CDR3 is TGTGCCAGCAGCTCCCTGGGTATGAACACTGAAGCTTTCTTT.

The chain links TRBV19 to TRBJ2-2; 15 bases line up with TRBD2. This CDR3 has 16 residues. Per the germline V gene, CDR1 is LNHDA and CDR2 is SQIVND (reference sequence). The trim removed 8 bases at V and 6 bases at J, leaving 7 bases unmatched. The CDR3 loop is CASGGLAGGSSGELFF. The CDR3 DNA reads TGTGCCAGTGGAGGACTAGCGGGAGGGTCGTCCGGGGAGCTGTTTTTT.

The sample holds one count of this clone. The V call is TRBV4-3, the J call TRBJ2-7, with D uncertain. Trimming removed 0 bases at V and 6 bases at J, with 9 bases between. CDR1 is LGHNA, CDR2 YSLEER, per germline. The CDR3 length is 13 residues. The DNA of the CDR3 is TGCGCCAGCAGCCAAGATAAGGAAGGCGAGCAGTACTTC. Translated: CASSQDKEGEQYF.

The chain is built from TRBV4-1 and TRBJ1-4; D is undetermined. CDR1 and CDR2 from the germline V gene are MGHRA and YSYEKL. The V end was cut by 3 bases, the J end by 7 bases, with 15 bases between. The length of the CDR3 is 15 residues. Here the CDR3 reads CASSQGISRSEKLFF. The CDR3 DNA is TGCGCCAGCAGCCAGGGGATTTCCCGGAGTGAAAAACTGTTTTTT.

Only one count was recorded for this clone. This chain's CDR3 is CASSQVSLFNYEQYF. The CDR3 DNA reads as TGTGCCAGCAGCCAAGTTTCTCTCTTCAACTACGAGCAGTACTTC. The chain carries TRBV14 and TRBJ2-7; D is ambiguous. The CDR3 consists of 15 residues. CDR1 and CDR2 from the germline V gene are SGHDN and FVKESK. The V and J ends lost 1 base and 3 bases respectively, with 13 bases between them.

This clone appeared once. V is TRBV4-1 and J is TRBJ1-5, with 7 bases fitting TRBD1. With 0 bases clipped from V and 11 bases from J, the junction kept 10 bases outside the gene matches. The CDR3 has 15 amino acids. Per the germline V gene, CDR1 is MGHRA and CDR2 is YSYEKL. CDR3 in DNA: TGCGCCAGCAGCCAAGAGGGGACAGACTCCATGGCCCAGCATTTT. Amino acid sequence: CASSQEGTDSMAQHF.

The rearrangement links TRBV7-3 to TRBJ1-2; 11 nucleotides line up with TRBD1. In germline, CDR1 is SGHTA, CDR2 FQGTGA. The CDR3 extends over 15 amino acids. V shed 5 bases and J 6 bases; nucleotides not matched to a gene: 8. The CDR3 nucleotides are TGTGCCAGCAGCCCGGGACAGGGGGATCGGGATGGCTACACCTTC. Protein: CASSPGQGDRDGYTF.

This clone has more than one count but fewer than ten. The chain has TRBV28 and TRBJ2-2; unclear D gene. This CDR3 spans 12 amino acids. Germline V gene data show CDR1 as MDHEN and CDR2 as SYDVKM. V was pared by 5 bases and J by 4 bases, with 5 bases between. CDR3 nucleotides: TGTGCCAGCAGTCTGCCCACCGGGGAGCTGTTTTTT. Amino acid sequence: CASSLPTGELFF.

This chain joins TRBV27 and TRBJ2-7, with TRBD2 matching 8 bases. With 3 bases clipped from V and 5 bases from J, the junction kept 12 bases outside the gene matches. Per germline, CDR1 MNHEY and CDR2 SMNVEV (reference sequence). This CDR3 has 16 amino acids. The CDR3 here is CASSLIGNGGAHEQYF. DNA of the CDR3: TGTGCCAGCAGTTTGATTGGGAACGGGGGGGCCCACGAGCAGTACTTC.

This rearrangement joins TRBV21-1 to TRBJ2-7; the table's D gene call, TRBD2, was not cross checked with the DNA. TRBV21-1 is a pseudogene segment. The CDR3 sequence is 16 residues long. The CDR3 sequence: CASSPSGLAGSYEQYF. The DNA for the CDR3 is TGTGCCAGCAGCCCGAGCGGTTTAGCGGGGTCCTACGAGCAGTACTTC.

The genes are TRBV4-1 and TRBJ1-6; 9 nucleotides agree with TRBD1. With V trimmed by 0 bases and J by 5 bases, 8 bases remained unmatched. Germline loops: CDR1 MGHRA, CDR2 YSYEKL. This CDR3 region has 18 residues. The CDR3 DNA sequence: TGCGCCAGCAGCCAAGAAACGCCGCGGACAGGGGATAATTCACCCCTCCACTTT. Translated, it gives CASSQETPRTGDNSPLHF.

The chain employs TRBV28 and TRBJ1-2, with a tentative D call TRBD1 (5 bases). The V gene lost 5 bases and the J gene lost 3 bases, with 25 bases spanning the gap. Germline loops: CDR1 MDHEN, CDR2 SYDVKM. The CDR3 sequence is 18 residues long. CDR3 sequence (DNA): TGTGCCAGCAGTCCTTCCCTCATCGAACTCCTAGGGGACTATGGCTACACCTTC. This encodes CASSPSLIELLGDYGYTF.